This T cell receptor (beta chain) emerged from a study of T cell responses to AZD1222 COVID-19 vaccine. General study results and limits: CD4 TCRs covered the whole spike, strongest at regions 160-218 and 743-854.

Notes on this clone: Its specificity is not known.

From germline, CDR1 is MDHEN and CDR2 SYDVKM. This CDR3 contains 13 residues. V shed 5 bases, J shed 7 bases, and the junction held 5 bases outside the gene matches. Sequenced by immunoSEQ multiplex PCR; TCRdb stores in-frame clones only, minus some. Here the sample spans 90,000 to 100,000 clones, around 89% being singletons. Sample: peripheral blood, taken on day 0 of AZD1222 vaccination. The chain recombines TRBV28 with TRBJ1-2; 9 positions agree with TRBD1. The sequence came from an adult in good health. The CDR3 DNA follows: TGTGCCAGCAGTCGACAGGGGGGGTTTGGCTACACCTTC. This sequence encodes CASSRQGGFGYTF.